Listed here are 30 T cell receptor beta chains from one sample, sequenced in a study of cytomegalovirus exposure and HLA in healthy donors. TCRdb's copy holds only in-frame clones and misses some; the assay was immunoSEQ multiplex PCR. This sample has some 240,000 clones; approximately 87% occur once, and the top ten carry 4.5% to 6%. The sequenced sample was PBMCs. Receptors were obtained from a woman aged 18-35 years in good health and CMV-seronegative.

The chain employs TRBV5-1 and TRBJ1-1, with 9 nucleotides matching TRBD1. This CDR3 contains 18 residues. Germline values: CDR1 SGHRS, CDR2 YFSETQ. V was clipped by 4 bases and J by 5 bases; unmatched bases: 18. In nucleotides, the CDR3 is TGCGCCAGCAGCCTCGGACAGGGGAGGACATTGCTAAGGACTGAAGCTTTCTTT. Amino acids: CASSLGQGRTLLRTEAFF.

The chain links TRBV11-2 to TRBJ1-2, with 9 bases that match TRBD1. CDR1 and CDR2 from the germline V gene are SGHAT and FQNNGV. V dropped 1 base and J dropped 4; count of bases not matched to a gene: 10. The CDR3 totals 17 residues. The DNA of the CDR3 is TGTGCCAGCAGCTTAGGCGGGTTGGGACAGGGAGTCTATGGCTACACCTTC. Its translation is CASSLGGLGQGVYGYTF.

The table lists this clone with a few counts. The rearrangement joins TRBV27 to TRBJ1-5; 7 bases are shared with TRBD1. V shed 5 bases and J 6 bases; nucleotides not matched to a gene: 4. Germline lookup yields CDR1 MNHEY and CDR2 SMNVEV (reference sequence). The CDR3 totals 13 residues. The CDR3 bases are TGTGCCAGCAGTCGACAGGGTGGTCAGCCCCAGCATTTT. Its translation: CASSRQGGQPQHF.

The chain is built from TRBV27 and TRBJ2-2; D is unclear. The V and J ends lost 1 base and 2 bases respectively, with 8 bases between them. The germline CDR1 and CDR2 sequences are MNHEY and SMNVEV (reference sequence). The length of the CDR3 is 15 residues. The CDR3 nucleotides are TGTGCCAGCAGTTTATACTATCTTAACACCGGGGAGCTGTTTTTT. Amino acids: CASSLYYLNTGELFF.

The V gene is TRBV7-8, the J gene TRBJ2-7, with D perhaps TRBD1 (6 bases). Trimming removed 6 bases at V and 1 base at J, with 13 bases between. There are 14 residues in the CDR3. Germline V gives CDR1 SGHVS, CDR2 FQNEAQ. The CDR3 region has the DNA TGTGCCAGCAGTCAGGGGACGGAATCCTACGAGCAGTACTTC. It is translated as CASSQGTESYEQYF.

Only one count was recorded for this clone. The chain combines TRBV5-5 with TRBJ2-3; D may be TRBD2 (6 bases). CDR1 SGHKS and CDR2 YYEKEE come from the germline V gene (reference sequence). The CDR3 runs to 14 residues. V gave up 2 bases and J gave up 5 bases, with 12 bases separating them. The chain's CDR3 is CASSFRGVGDTQYF. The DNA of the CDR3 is TGTGCCAGCAGCTTTCGCGGGGTGGGAGATACGCAGTATTTT.

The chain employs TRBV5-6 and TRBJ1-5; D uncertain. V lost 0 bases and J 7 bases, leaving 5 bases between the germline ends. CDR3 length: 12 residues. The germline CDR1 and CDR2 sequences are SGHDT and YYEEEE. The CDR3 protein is CASSLGSQPQHF. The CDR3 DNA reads TGTGCCAGCAGCTTGGGCTCGCAGCCCCAGCATTTT.

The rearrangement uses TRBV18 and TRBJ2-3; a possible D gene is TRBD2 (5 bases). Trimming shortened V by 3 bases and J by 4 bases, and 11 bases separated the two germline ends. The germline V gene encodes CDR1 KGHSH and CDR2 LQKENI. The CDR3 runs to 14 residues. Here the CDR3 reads CASSPNTGADTQYF. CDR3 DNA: TGTGCCAGCTCACCCAACACCGGGGCAGATACGCAGTATTTT.

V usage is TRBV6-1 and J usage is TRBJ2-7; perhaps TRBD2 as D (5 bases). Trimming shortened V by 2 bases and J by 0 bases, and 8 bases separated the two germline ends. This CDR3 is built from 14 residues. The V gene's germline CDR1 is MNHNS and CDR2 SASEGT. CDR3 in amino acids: CASSESGDSYEQYF. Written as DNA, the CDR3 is TGTGCCAGCAGTGAAAGCGGAGACTCCTACGAGCAGTACTTC.

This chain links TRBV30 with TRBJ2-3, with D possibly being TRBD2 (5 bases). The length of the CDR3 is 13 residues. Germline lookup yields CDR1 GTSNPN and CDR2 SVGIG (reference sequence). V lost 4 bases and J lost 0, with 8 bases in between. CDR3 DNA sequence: TGTGCCTGGACACCGGGGAGCACAGATACGCAGTATTTT. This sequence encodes CAWTPGSTDTQYF. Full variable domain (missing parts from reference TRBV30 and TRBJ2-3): SQTIHQWPATLVQPVGSPLSLECTVEGTSNPNLYWYRQAAGRGLQLLFYSVGIGQISSEVPQNLSASRPQDRQFILSSKKLLLSDSGFYLCAWTPGSTDTQYFGPGTRLTVL.

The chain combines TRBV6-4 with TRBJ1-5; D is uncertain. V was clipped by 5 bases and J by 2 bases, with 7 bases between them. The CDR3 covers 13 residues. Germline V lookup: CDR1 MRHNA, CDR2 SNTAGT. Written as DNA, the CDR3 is TGTGCCAGCAGTTCCGGGGGCAATCAGCCCCAGCATTTT. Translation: CASSSGGNQPQHF.

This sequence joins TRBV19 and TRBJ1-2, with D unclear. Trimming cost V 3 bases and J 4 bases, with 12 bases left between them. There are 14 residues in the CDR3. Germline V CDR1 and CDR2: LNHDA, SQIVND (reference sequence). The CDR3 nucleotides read TGTGCCAGTAGTATCAAGGGTACGGGCTATGGCTACACCTTC. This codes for CASSIKGTGYGYTF.

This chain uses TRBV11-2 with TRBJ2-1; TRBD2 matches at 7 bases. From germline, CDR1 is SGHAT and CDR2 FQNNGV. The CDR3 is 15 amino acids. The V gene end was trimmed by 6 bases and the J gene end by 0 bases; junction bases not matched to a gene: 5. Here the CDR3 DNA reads TGTGCCAGCAGGGGATGGGGGGGCTCCTACAATGAGCAGTTCTTC. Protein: CASRGWGGSYNEQFF.

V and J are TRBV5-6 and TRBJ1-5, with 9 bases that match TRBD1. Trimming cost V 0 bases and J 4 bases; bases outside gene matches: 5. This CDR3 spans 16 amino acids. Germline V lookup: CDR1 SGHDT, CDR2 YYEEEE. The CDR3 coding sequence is TGTGCCAGCAGCTTGGGGACAGGGGCTTTAAATCAGCCCCAGCATTTT. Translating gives CASSLGTGALNQPQHF.

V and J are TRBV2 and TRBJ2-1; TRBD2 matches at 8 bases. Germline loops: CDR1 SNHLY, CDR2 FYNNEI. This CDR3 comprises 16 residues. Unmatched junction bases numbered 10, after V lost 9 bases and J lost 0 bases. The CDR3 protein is CARDKTSASSYNEQFF. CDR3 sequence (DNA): TGTGCCAGGGACAAGACTAGCGCCAGCTCCTACAATGAGCAGTTCTTC.

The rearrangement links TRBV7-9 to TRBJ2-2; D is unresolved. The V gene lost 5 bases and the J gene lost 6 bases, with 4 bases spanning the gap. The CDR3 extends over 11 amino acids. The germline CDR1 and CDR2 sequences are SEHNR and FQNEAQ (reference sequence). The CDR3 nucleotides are TGTGCCAGCAGCGCAGCCGGGGAGCTGTTTTTT. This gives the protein CASSAAGELFF.

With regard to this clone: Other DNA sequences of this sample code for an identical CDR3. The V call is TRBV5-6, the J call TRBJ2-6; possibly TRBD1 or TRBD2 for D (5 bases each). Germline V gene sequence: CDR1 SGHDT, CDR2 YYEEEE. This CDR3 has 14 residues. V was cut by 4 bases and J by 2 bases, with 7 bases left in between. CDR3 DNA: TGTGCCAGCAGCCTGGGGGCTGGGGCCAACGTCCTGACTTTC. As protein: CASSLGAGANVLTF.

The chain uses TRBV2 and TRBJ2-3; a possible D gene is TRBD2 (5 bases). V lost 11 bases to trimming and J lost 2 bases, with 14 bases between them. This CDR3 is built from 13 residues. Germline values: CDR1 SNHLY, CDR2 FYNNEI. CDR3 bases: TGTGCCCTGGGGAGACCGTTCACAGATACGCAGTATTTT. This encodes CALGRPFTDTQYF.

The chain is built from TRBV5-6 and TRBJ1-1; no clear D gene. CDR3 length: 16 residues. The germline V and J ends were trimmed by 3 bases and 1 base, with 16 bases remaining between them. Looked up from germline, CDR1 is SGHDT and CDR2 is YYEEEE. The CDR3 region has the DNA TGTGCCAGCAGCTCTAACCCCTTTAAGGGGAACACTGAAGCTTTCTTT. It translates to CASSSNPFKGNTEAFF.

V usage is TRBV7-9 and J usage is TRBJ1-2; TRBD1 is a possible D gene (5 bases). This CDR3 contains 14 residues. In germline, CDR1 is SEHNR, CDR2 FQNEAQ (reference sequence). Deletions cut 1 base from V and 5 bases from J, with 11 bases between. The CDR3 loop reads CASSLEYQGYGYTF. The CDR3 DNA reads TGTGCCAGCAGCTTAGAATATCAGGGTTATGGCTACACCTTC.

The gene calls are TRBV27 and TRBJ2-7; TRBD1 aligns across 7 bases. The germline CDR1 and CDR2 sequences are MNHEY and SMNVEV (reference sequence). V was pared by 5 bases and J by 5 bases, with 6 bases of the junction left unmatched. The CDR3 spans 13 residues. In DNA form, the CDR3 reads TGTGCCAGCAGTCCCTCGACAGGGAACGAGCAGTACTTC. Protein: CASSPSTGNEQYF.

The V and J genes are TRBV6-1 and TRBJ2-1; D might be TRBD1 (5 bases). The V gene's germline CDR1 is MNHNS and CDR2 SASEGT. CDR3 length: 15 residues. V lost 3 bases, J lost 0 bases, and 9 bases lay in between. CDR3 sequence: CASSEPGISYNEQFF. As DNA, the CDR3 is TGTGCCAGCAGTGAGCCAGGGATCTCCTACAATGAGCAGTTCTTC.

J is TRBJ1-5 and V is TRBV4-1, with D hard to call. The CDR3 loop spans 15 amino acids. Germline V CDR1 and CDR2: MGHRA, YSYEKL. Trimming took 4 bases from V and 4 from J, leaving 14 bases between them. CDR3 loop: CASSPIRTANQPQHF. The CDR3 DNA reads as TGCGCCAGCAGCCCCATAAGAACAGCGAATCAGCCCCAGCATTTT.

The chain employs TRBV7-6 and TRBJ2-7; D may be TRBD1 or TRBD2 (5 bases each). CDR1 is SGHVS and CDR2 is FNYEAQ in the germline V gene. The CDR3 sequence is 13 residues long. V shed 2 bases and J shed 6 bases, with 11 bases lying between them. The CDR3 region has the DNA TGTGCCAGCAGCTTAAGTATGGGGACCGAGCAGTACTTC. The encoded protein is CASSLSMGTEQYF.

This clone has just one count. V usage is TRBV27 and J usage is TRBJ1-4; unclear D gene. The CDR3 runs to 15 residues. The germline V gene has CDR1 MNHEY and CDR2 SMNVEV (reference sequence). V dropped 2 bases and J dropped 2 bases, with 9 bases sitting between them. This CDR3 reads CASSLSRQTNEKLFF. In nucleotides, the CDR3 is TGTGCCAGCAGTTTAAGTCGTCAGACTAATGAAAAACTGTTTTTT.

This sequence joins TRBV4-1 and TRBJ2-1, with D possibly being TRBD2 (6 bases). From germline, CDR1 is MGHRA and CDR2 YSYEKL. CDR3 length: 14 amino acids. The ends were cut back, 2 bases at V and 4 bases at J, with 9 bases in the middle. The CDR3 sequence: CASSQRLAYNEQFF. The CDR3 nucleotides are TGCGCCAGCAGCCAAAGGCTAGCGTACAATGAGCAGTTCTTC.

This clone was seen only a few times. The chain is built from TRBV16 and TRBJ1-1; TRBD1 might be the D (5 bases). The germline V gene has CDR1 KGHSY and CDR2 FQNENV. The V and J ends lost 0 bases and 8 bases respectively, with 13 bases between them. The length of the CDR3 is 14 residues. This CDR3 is CASSQSRGSGEAFF. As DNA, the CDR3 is TGTGCCAGCAGCCAATCTCGGGGGTCTGGAGAAGCTTTCTTT.

The CDR3 DNA reads TGTGCCAGCAGCCGACAGGGGCGCTCCTACGAGCAGTACTTC. This sequence encodes CASSRQGRSYEQYF. V is TRBV28 and J is TRBJ2-7; the match to TRBD1 covers 8 bases. CDR1 and CDR2 from the germline V gene are MDHEN and SYDVKM. CDR3 size: 14 residues. V lost 6 bases and J lost 0; bases outside the gene matches: 4.

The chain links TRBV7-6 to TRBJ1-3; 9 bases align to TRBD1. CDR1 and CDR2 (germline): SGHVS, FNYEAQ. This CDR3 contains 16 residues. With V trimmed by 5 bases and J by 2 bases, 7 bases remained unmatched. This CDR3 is CASSPQGQGTGNTIYF. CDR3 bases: TGTGCCAGCAGCCCCCAGGGACAGGGAACTGGAAACACCATATATTTT.

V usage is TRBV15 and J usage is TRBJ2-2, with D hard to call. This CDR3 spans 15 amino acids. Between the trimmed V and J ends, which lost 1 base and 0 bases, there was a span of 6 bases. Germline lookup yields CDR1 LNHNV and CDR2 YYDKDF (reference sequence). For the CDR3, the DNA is TGTGCCACCAGCAGAGGAGCCTCGAACACCGGGGAGCTGTTTTTT. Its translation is CATSRGASNTGELFF.